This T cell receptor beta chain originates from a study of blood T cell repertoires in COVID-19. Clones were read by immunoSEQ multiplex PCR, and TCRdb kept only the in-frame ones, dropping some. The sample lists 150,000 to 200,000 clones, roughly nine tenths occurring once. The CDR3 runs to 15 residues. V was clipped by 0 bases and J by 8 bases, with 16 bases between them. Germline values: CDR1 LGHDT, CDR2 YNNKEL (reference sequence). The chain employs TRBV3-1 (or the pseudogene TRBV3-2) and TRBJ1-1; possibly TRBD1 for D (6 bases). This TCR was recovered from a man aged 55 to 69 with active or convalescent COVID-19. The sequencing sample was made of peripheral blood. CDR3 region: CASSQDPQGSKEAFF. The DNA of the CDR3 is TGTGCCAGCAGCCAAGATCCCCAGGGGTCTAAGGAAGCTTTCTTT.